This T cell receptor (beta chain) was sequenced in a study of shared clonotypes between healthy human individuals. Background on the study: CD4 naive cells filled three plates per donor, CD4 memory three, CD8 naive two and CD8 memory one.

Study results and caveats: Among the subsets, naive ones generally showed larger estimated richness than memory ones.

The CDR3 contains 16 residues. CDR1 is SGHNT, CDR2 YENEEA, per germline. The V and J ends lost 5 bases and 4 bases, in that order; junction bases with no gene match: 8. CD45RO negativity and positive selection for CCR7 defined naive CD8 cells, a population that excluded terminally differentiated effector memory CD45RA+ cells. This clone was counted a single time. The antigen is unknown. The run depth of the assay was deep. Using immunoSEQ multiplex PCR, the repertoire was profiled, and TCRdb retains in-frame clones only, with some absent. The table lists roughly 2.1 million clones, about 93% of them singletons.

This TCR derives from a young man in good health. Some clones in this sample may be carry-over from other donors' samples. The rearrangement joins TRBV11-3 to TRBJ2-1, with 10 positions matching TRBD2. The sample consisted of naive CD8+ T cells from PBMCs. The CDR3 DNA reads TGTGCCAGCAGCCCTCGGCGAGCGGGAGGGTACAATGAGCAGTTCTTC. This encodes CASSPRRAGGYNEQFF.